The 24 T cell receptor beta chains listed next were all sequenced from one sample in a study of T cell changes during pregnancy in multiple sclerosis. Repertoires were generated with immunoSEQ multiplex PCR, while TCRdb's copy carries only in-frame clones and drops some. The top ten clones hold less than 0.3% of a sample with roughly 52,000 clones, around 94% of them seen once. This material consisted of CD4+ T cells from peripheral blood mononuclear cells, taken in the third trimester of pregnancy. The source of these receptors is a female donor with multiple sclerosis, enrolled in a pregnancy study.

The chain employs TRBV7-2 and TRBJ1-1, with D possibly matching TRBD1 (5 bases). The CDR3 spans 13 residues. Looked up from germline, CDR1 is SGHTA and CDR2 is FQGNSA. V lost 3 bases and J 3 bases, leaving 8 bases between the germline ends. The CDR3 coding sequence is TGTGCCAGCAGCTTTTCAGGGTACACTGAAGCTTTCTTT. Encoded protein: CASSFSGYTEAFF.

The chain combines TRBV27 with TRBJ2-1, with 7 bases fitting TRBD1. Germline CDR1 is MNHEY and CDR2 is SMNVEV (reference sequence). This CDR3 has 14 amino acids. J was trimmed by 8 bases and V by 6 bases; bases with no gene match: 10. CDR3 nucleotide sequence: TGTGCCAGCAGGAACCCGGGACAGATCTATGAGCAGTTCTTC. Residues: CASRNPGQIYEQFF.

This clone was seen just once. The chain combines TRBV5-1 with TRBJ2-1, with TRBD2 identical over 8 bases. Germline lookup yields CDR1 SGHRS and CDR2 YFSETQ. This CDR3 is built from 16 residues. The ends lost 8 bases at V and 7 bases at J; junction bases unmatched: 17. The CDR3 spells CASSPSGTSSWNEQFF. In nucleotides, the CDR3 is TGCGCCAGTTCCCCCTCCGGGACTAGTTCCTGGAATGAGCAGTTCTTC.

This clone was detected a few times. The V and J genes are TRBV5-1 and TRBJ2-2; 7 positions match TRBD1. Per germline, CDR1 SGHRS and CDR2 YFSETQ. V shed 3 bases and J 0 bases; nucleotides not matched to a gene: 2. The CDR3 consists of 15 residues. CDR3 bases: TGCGCCAGCAGCTCGACAGGGCCGAACACCGGGGAGCTGTTTTTT. This codes for CASSSTGPNTGELFF. Together with reference TRBV5-1 and TRBJ2-2, the CDR3 gives the full variable domain: KAGVTQTPRYLIKTRGQQVTLSCSPISGHRSVSWYQQTPGQGLQFLFEYFSETQRNKGNFPGRFSGRQFSNSRSEMNVSTLELGDSALYLCASSSTGPNTGELFFGEGSRLTVL.

The V and J genes are TRBV18 and TRBJ1-1; TRBD1 matches 11 bases. Trimming at V came to 5 bases and at J to 1 base, leaving 9 bases not matched to a gene. CDR3 length: 17 residues. CDR1 and CDR2 (germline): KGHSH, LQKENI. The CDR3 is CASSSYGTGGRNTEAFF. The CDR3 nucleotides read TGTGCCAGCTCATCCTACGGGACAGGGGGTAGGAACACTGAAGCTTTCTTT.

This clone was seen a single time. The chain carries TRBV5-1 and TRBJ2-1; 8 bases fit TRBD2. With 2 bases clipped from V and 12 bases from J, the junction kept 7 bases outside the gene matches. In germline, CDR1 is SGHRS, CDR2 YFSETQ. This CDR3 is 13 amino acids long. DNA of the CDR3: TGCGCCAGCAGCTTCGACAGCGGGAGCGTGCAGTTCTTC. It codes for CASSFDSGSVQFF.

This clone was found once. The rearrangement joins TRBV18 to TRBJ1-1; perhaps TRBD1 as D (5 bases). Germline loops: CDR1 KGHSH, CDR2 LQKENI. This CDR3 has 14 amino acids. Trimming removed 2 bases at V and 6 bases at J, with 13 bases between. The CDR3 loop is CASSPAGTSSEAFF. CDR3 nucleotides: TGTGCCAGCTCACCAGCGGGGACCAGTTCTGAAGCTTTCTTT. Based on the CDR3 plus reference TRBV18 and TRBJ1-1, the full variable domain is NAGVMQNPRHLVRRRGQEARLRCSPMKGHSHVYWYRQLPEEGLKFMVYLQKENIIDESGMPKERFSAEFPKEGPSILRIQQVVRGDSAAYFCASSPAGTSSEAFFGQGTRLTVV.

This chain uses TRBV7-9 with TRBJ2-2, with no clear D. This CDR3 region has 14 residues. Trimming removed 1 base at V and 3 bases at J, with 6 bases between. The V gene's germline CDR1 is SEHNR and CDR2 FQNEAQ (reference sequence). The CDR3 coding sequence is TGTGCCAGCAGCTTAGTGAGCGACACCGGGGAGCTGTTTTTT. This sequence encodes CASSLVSDTGELFF.

The genes are TRBV6-5 and TRBJ2-2; TRBD1 aligns across 7 bases. The CDR3 covers 15 residues. J gave up 3 bases and V 5 bases, and 6 bases lay outside the gene matches. From germline, CDR1 is MNHEY and CDR2 SVGAGI. The CDR3 DNA follows: TGTGCCAGCAGTCCTCAGGGGGTTGACACCGGGGAGCTGTTTTTT. The encoded protein is CASSPQGVDTGELFF.

This chain links TRBV30 with TRBJ2-5; 9 bases fit TRBD1. The CDR3 covers 15 residues. Trimming at V came to 4 bases and at J to 2 bases, leaving 8 bases not matched to a gene. Germline V gene data show CDR1 as GTSNPN and CDR2 as SVGIG (reference sequence). In DNA, the CDR3 is TGTGCCTGGACCAGGGGACAGGGAAAGCAAGAGACCCAGTACTTC. Translation gives CAWTRGQGKQETQYF.

The chain carries TRBV1 and TRBJ2-1; the listed D gene, TRBD2, was not tested against the DNA. TRBV1 represents a pseudogene. The CDR3 extends over 21 amino acids. The CDR3 DNA reads TGCACCAGCAGCCAAGATACCGTTCCCAGCGGGAGGCCATTTTACTACAATGAGCAGTTCTTC. Encoded protein: CTSSQDTVPSGRPFYYNEQFF.

This clone came up once. V is TRBV20-1 and J is TRBJ1-2; D perhaps matches TRBD1 (5 bases). Trimming stripped 5 bases from V and 5 bases from J, with 9 bases between. This CDR3 region has 11 residues. CDR1 is DFQATT, CDR2 SNEGSKA, per germline (reference sequence). The CDR3: CSAVSGYGYTF. In nucleotides, the CDR3 is TGCAGTGCTGTCTCAGGGTATGGCTACACCTTC.

V and J are TRBV5-1 and TRBJ2-1; 12 bases align to TRBD1. Germline V lookup: CDR1 SGHRS, CDR2 YFSETQ. The CDR3 consists of 16 residues. The trim removed 4 bases at V and 6 bases at J, leaving 8 bases unmatched. CDR3 in DNA: TGCGCCAGCAGCCTGGGGGACAGGGGGCTGCGCAATGAGCAGTTCTTC. Translated, it gives CASSLGDRGLRNEQFF.

The rearrangement joins TRBV7-9 to TRBJ2-7, with D possibly TRBD1 on 5 matching bases. This CDR3 is built from 15 residues. The germline CDR1 and CDR2 sequences are SEHNR and FQNEAQ (reference sequence). V lost 1 base and J 2 bases, leaving 12 bases between the germline ends. The CDR3 DNA reads TGTGCCAGCAGCTTAGGTGGCCTAGGGGCCTACGAGCAGTACTTC. It is translated as CASSLGGLGAYEQYF. Variable domain in full (rest from reference TRBV7-9 and TRBJ2-7): DTGVSQNPRHKITKRGQNVTFRCDPISEHNRLYWYRQTLGQGPEFLTYFQNEAQLEKSRLLSDRFSAERPKGSFSTLEIQRTEQGDSAMYLCASSLGGLGAYEQYFGPGTRLTVT.

This clone was found once. The chain uses TRBV5-4 and TRBJ2-3; 8 bases agree with TRBD2. After removal of 4 bases from V and 10 bases from J, the junction contained 11 bases not matched to a gene. Germline values: CDR1 SGHNT, CDR2 YYREEE (reference sequence). CDR3 length: 14 residues. CDR3 in DNA: TGTGCCAGCAGCCCCGCCCGGGGGGGGGATCCGCAGTATTTT. Amino acids: CASSPARGGDPQYF. Drawing the rest from reference TRBV5-4 and TRBJ2-3, the complete variable domain is ETGVTQSPTHLIKTRGQQVTLRCSSQSGHNTVSWYQQALGQGPQFIFQYYREEENGRGNFPPRFSGLQFPNYSSELNVNALELDDSALYLCASSPARGGDPQYFGPGTRLTVL.

The rearrangement links TRBV11-2 to TRBJ2-1, with D perhaps matching TRBD2 (5 bases). The CDR3 has 16 residues. CDR1 and CDR2 (germline): SGHAT, FQNNGV. Trimming removed 4 bases at V and 6 bases at J, with 19 bases between. The CDR3 reads CASSSPGLAYGNEQFF. The CDR3 nucleotides are TGTGCCAGCAGCTCCCCTGGTCTAGCCTACGGCAATGAGCAGTTCTTC.

V and J are TRBV6-5 and TRBJ2-5; TRBD1 agrees at 9 bases. The CDR3 is made up of 14 amino acids. Unmatched junction bases numbered 3, after V lost 3 bases and J lost 4 bases. Germline V gives CDR1 MNHEY, CDR2 SVGAGI. In DNA, the CDR3 is TGTGCCAGCAGTTATTTACAGGGGGCAGAGACCCAGTACTTC. Translated: CASSYLQGAETQYF.

The gene calls are TRBV5-1 and TRBJ1-1, with D uncertain. CDR1 is SGHRS and CDR2 is YFSETQ in the germline V gene. The germline V and J ends were trimmed by 0 bases and 5 bases, with 11 bases remaining between them. The CDR3 loop spans 14 amino acids. This chain's CDR3 is CASSLERVGTEAFF. Written as DNA, the CDR3 is TGCGCCAGCAGCTTGGAGAGGGTCGGGACTGAAGCTTTCTTT. Full variable domain (missing parts from reference TRBV5-1 and TRBJ1-1): KAGVTQTPRYLIKTRGQQVTLSCSPISGHRSVSWYQQTPGQGLQFLFEYFSETQRNKGNFPGRFSGRQFSNSRSEMNVSTLELGDSALYLCASSLERVGTEAFFGQGTRLTVV.

This clone was found a few times. The rearrangement links TRBV30 to TRBJ1-5, with D possibly matching TRBD1 (5 bases). Germline CDR1 GTSNPN, CDR2 SVGIG (reference sequence). The CDR3 contains 13 residues. Trimming shortened V by 5 bases and J by 0 bases, and 8 bases separated the two germline ends. CDR3 DNA: TGTGCCTGGTCGACAGATAGCAATCAGCCCCAGCATTTT. It yields the protein CAWSTDSNQPQHF.

The V call is TRBV6-1, the J call TRBJ1-2, with 8 bases fitting TRBD1. CDR1 is MNHNS and CDR2 is SASEGT in the germline V gene. CDR3 size: 15 residues. The V gene end was trimmed by 6 bases and the J gene end by 5 bases; junction bases not matched to a gene: 11. CDR3 sequence (DNA): TGTGCCAGCAGCCGAGCTGAGGACAGGGCTTATGGCTACACCTTC. It specifies CASSRAEDRAYGYTF.

The V gene is TRBV2, the J gene TRBJ2-3, with 13 bases identical to TRBD2. After removal of 6 bases from V and 4 bases from J, the junction contained 4 bases not matched to a gene. Germline lookup yields CDR1 SNHLY and CDR2 FYNNEI. The length of the CDR3 is 15 residues. The CDR3 protein is CASRRTSGSADTQYF. Written as DNA, the CDR3 is TGTGCCAGCAGGAGGACTAGCGGGAGTGCAGATACGCAGTATTTT.

This sequence joins TRBV5-1 and TRBJ1-5, with a tentative D call TRBD1 (5 bases). The CDR3 is 15 amino acids. V was shortened by 0 bases and J by 3 bases, with 10 bases between the two germline ends. Looked up from germline, CDR1 is SGHRS and CDR2 is YFSETQ. CDR3 coding DNA: TGCGCCAGCAGCTTGGCCCCGGGGGTCAATCAGCCCCAGCATTTT. The encoded protein is CASSLAPGVNQPQHF.

The gene calls are TRBV5-1 and TRBJ1-1; D is ambiguous. With 1 base removed from V and 1 base from J, the gap between germline ends came to 5 bases. Germline V gene lookup returns CDR1 SGHRS and CDR2 YFSETQ. The CDR3 extends over 13 amino acids. In nucleotides, the CDR3 is TGCGCCAGCAGCTTGCGTCGGAACACTGAAGCTTTCTTT. Its translation is CASSLRRNTEAFF. Full variable domain (missing parts from reference TRBV5-1 and TRBJ1-1): KAGVTQTPRYLIKTRGQQVTLSCSPISGHRSVSWYQQTPGQGLQFLFEYFSETQRNKGNFPGRFSGRQFSNSRSEMNVSTLELGDSALYLCASSLRRNTEAFFGQGTRLTVV.

The rearrangement joins TRBV9 to TRBJ2-1; TRBD1 might be the D (6 bases). The V end was cut by 1 base, the J end by 9 bases, with 17 bases between. This CDR3 contains 15 residues. Per the germline V gene, CDR1 is SGDLS and CDR2 is YYNGEE. For the CDR3, the DNA is TGTGCCAGCAGCGTATCGGACAGAGGTCTTGGTGAGCAGTTCTTC. Translating it yields CASSVSDRGLGEQFF.